This TCR beta chain appears in the sequencing data of a study of cytomegalovirus exposure and HLA in healthy donors. PCR employed 60 Vbeta and 13 Jbeta primers. The repertoire was sequenced with immunoSEQ multiplex PCR; TCRdb's copy has only in-frame clones and lacks some. The sample records around 150,000 clones, 77% being singletons. Sequenced sample: PBMCs. The origin of this receptor is a male donor in good health and CMV-seropositive.

Written as DNA, the CDR3 is TGTGCCACCAGCAGAGATCAGGGGCAGGACTATGGCTACACCTTC. Translation gives CATSRDQGQDYGYTF. The chain recombines TRBV15 with TRBJ1-2; a possible D gene is TRBD1 (6 bases). CDR1 and CDR2 from the germline V gene are LNHNV and YYDKDF (reference sequence). The CDR3 has 15 residues. V lost 0 bases and J lost 3, with 11 bases in between.